The 15 T cell receptor beta chains below were found in one sample sequenced in a study of blood T cells in healthy people across ages. The authors ran a second PCR of 7 to 11 cycles using a sample-barcoded 5' primer and a J-beta primer mix. A single record per CDR3 protein comes from TCRdb applying MiXCR to the 5' RACE reads. Of 600,000 to 900,000 distinct CDR3 sequences listed, roughly 24% are singletons. Another study also made use of these data, one on T cells of mothers and their children.

Sequencing was performed on blood. These receptors were collected from a boy aged 5 to 17 in good health.

V and J are TRBV27 and TRBJ1-2; 7 bases map to TRBD1. The germline V gene has CDR1 MNHEY and CDR2 SMNVEV (reference sequence). The CDR3 covers 15 residues. Trimming cost V 4 bases and J 6 bases; bases outside gene matches: 11. The CDR3: CASSSTGFAFDGYTF. The CDR3 nucleotides are TGTGCCAGCAGTTCGACAGGGTTCGCTTTTGATGGCTACACCTTC.

This clonotype appeared a few times. The chain has TRBV20-1 and TRBJ1-5; TRBD1 aligns across 8 bases. The germline V gene encodes CDR1 DFQATT and CDR2 SNEGSKA (reference sequence). Germline trimming cut 7 bases from V and 6 bases from J; bases unmatched to any gene: 11. The CDR3 runs to 14 residues. CDR3 sequence (DNA): TGCAGTGTCACTCAGACAGGGGCAGGTCAGCCCCAGCATTTT. The encoded protein is CSVTQTGAGQPQHF.

The chain recombines TRBV5-4 with TRBJ2-1, with 7 bases fitting TRBD1. Germline V CDR1 and CDR2: SGHNT, YYREEE (reference sequence). With V trimmed by 4 bases and J by 6 bases, 7 bases remained unmatched. CDR3 length: 14 residues. The CDR3 spells CASSRDRDPNEQFF. The CDR3 DNA sequence: TGTGCCAGCAGCCGAGACAGGGATCCCAATGAGCAGTTCTTC.

The chain employs TRBV6-5 and TRBJ1-5; D uncertain. CDR1 is MNHEY and CDR2 is SVGAGI in the germline V gene. V was trimmed by 2 bases and J by 0 bases, leaving 8 bases between them. CDR3 length: 15 amino acids. CDR3 bases: TGTGCCAGCAGTTACAAGGGAGATAGCAATCAGCCCCAGCATTTT. Translated: CASSYKGDSNQPQHF.

This sequence joins TRBV6-5 and TRBJ2-3; 14 bases agree with TRBD2. The V gene's germline CDR1 is MNHEY and CDR2 SVGAGI. The V segment lost 2 bases and the J segment 5 bases; nucleotides outside the gene matches: 3. The CDR3 runs 16 residues. In nucleotides, the CDR3 is TGTGCCAGCAGTTACGGGACTAGCGGGGGAGAAGATACGCAGTATTTT. Amino acids: CASSYGTSGGEDTQYF.

This chain uses TRBV7-9 with TRBJ1-1; tentatively, D is TRBD1 (5 bases). CDR1 and CDR2 from the germline V gene are SEHNR and FQNEAQ (reference sequence). Trimming left V 3 bases short and J 3 bases short, with 11 bases between. The CDR3 loop spans 14 amino acids. The CDR3 nucleotides are TGTGCCAGCAGCTTGCGGGGCTGGGACACTGAAGCTTTCTTT. The encoded protein is CASSLRGWDTEAFF.

The sample holds a few counts of this clonotype. V gene TRBV4-1 combines with J gene TRBJ1-5; a possible D gene is TRBD1 (6 bases). Germline V gives CDR1 MGHRA, CDR2 YSYEKL. Trimming cost V 1 base and J 4 bases, with 11 bases left between them. This CDR3 has 15 amino acids. CDR3 protein: CASSQGVGGNQPQHF. Here the CDR3 DNA reads TGCGCCAGCAGCCAAGGGGTAGGGGGGAATCAGCCCCAGCATTTT.

This chain uses TRBV7-9 with TRBJ1-1, with a weak D call TRBD1 (6 bases). The CDR3 loop spans 15 amino acids. Deletions cut 5 bases from V and 4 bases from J, with 17 bases between. Germline CDR1 is SEHNR and CDR2 is FQNEAQ (reference sequence). The CDR3 spells CASSPPAQGSTEAFF. The CDR3 DNA sequence: TGTGCCAGCAGCCCCCCGGCCCAGGGGAGCACTGAAGCTTTCTTT.

V gene TRBV12-3 or TRBV12-4 combines with J gene TRBJ2-6; 9 bases align to TRBD1. Trimming cost V 2 bases and J 1 base; bases outside gene matches: 6. The CDR3 length is 18 residues. This chain's CDR3 is CASSLSPGQGSGANVLTF. The CDR3, as DNA: TGTGCCAGCAGTTTATCCCCGGGACAGGGATCTGGGGCCAACGTCCTGACTTTC.

The chain employs TRBV9 and TRBJ2-3; 7 positions match TRBD2. V lost 0 bases to trimming and J lost 0 bases; unmatched junction nucleotides: 4. Germline V gene lookup returns CDR1 SGDLS and CDR2 YYNGEE. The CDR3 spans 16 residues. The CDR3 sequence: CASSVVVGGSTDTQYF. In nucleotides, the CDR3 is TGTGCCAGCAGCGTAGTTGTGGGAGGGAGCACAGATACGCAGTATTTT.

This clonotype was picked up many times. The V and J genes are TRBV9 and TRBJ2-3; D is uncertain. This CDR3 has 12 residues. V was cut by 4 bases and J by 2 bases, with 5 bases left in between. Germline-derived CDR1 and CDR2 are SGDLS and YYNGEE. The CDR3 here is CASSPPTDTQYF. DNA of the CDR3: TGTGCCAGCAGCCCCCCCACAGATACGCAGTATTTT.

V usage is TRBV4-3 and J usage is TRBJ1-2; a possible D gene is TRBD1 (5 bases). Germline V CDR1 and CDR2: LGHNA, YSLEER. Trimming took 4 bases from V and 4 from J, leaving 10 bases between them. CDR3 length: 13 residues. The CDR3 sequence is CASSRGSTYGYTF. The CDR3 bases are TGCGCCAGCAGCCGGGGGTCAACCTATGGCTACACCTTC.

This clonotype was recorded many times. The rearrangement links TRBV20-1 to TRBJ2-5; D tentatively reads TRBD1 or TRBD2 (7 bases each). Per the germline V gene, CDR1 is DFQATT and CDR2 is SNEGSKA (reference sequence). The V gene lost 5 bases and the J gene lost 5 bases, with 15 bases spanning the gap. The CDR3 length is 13 residues. CDR3 sequence: CSAPGGGRETQYF. CDR3 in DNA: TGCAGTGCTCCAGGGGGGGGCCGGGAGACCCAGTACTTC.

The chain has TRBV10-2 and TRBJ1-1, with D perhaps matching TRBD1 (5 bases). The V end was cut by 7 bases, the J end by 1 base, with 19 bases between. Germline V gene lookup returns CDR1 WSHSY and CDR2 SAAADI. The CDR3 extends over 16 amino acids. CDR3 in amino acids: CASKMGGEDGNTEAFF. In DNA, the CDR3 is TGCGCCAGCAAGATGGGAGGGGAGGACGGGAACACTGAAGCTTTCTTT.

This clonotype is a singleton in its sample. The chain links TRBV29-1 to TRBJ1-2, with a weak D call TRBD1 (5 bases). CDR1 and CDR2 from the germline V gene are SQVTM and ANQGSEA. The CDR3 covers 12 residues. V shed 3 bases and J shed 7 bases, with 12 bases lying between them. Written as DNA, the CDR3 is TGCAGCGTTGAGGGACGTTCACTTGGCTACACCTTC. Translated: CSVEGRSLGYTF. The entire variable domain, with the rest obtained from reference TRBV29-1 and TRBJ1-2, is as follows: SAVISQKPSRDICQRGTSLTIQCQVDSQVTMMFWYRQQPGQSLTLIATANQGSEATYESGFVIDKFPISRPNLTFSTLTVSNMSPEDSSIYLCSVEGRSLGYTFGSGTRLTVV.